This T cell receptor beta chain was sequenced for a study of T cells in tuberculosis. Study information: This South African cohort compared adolescents with or without latent tuberculosis against adults with active tuberculosis.

The CDR3 has 18 residues. Produced via immunoSEQ multiplex PCR; TCRdb's table is partial and in-frame only. Seen here are roughly 31,000 clones, around 88% observed once, and the top ten hold roughly 5.2%. In this sample, this clone turned up a few times. As to time point: new active TB diagnosis, blood taken before or within 7 days of starting treatment. HIV-seronegative South African adults aged 18 years or older had newly diagnosed active tuberculosis. Each donor contributed 90,000 to 100,000 T cells on average, unsorted. The chain links TRBV1 to TRBJ1-1; TRBD1, the table's D call, was not compared with the DNA. TRBV1 is a recognized pseudogene. Here the sequenced sample was PBMCs, taken at tuberculosis diagnosis. This clonotype originated in an adult with tuberculosis. The CDR3 sequence is CTSSQDEAGGNLGEEAFF. Here the CDR3 DNA reads TGCACCAGCAGCCAAGATGAGGCAGGGGGCAACCTCGGGGAGGAAGCTTTCTTT.